This T cell receptor beta chain originates from a study of T cell responses to AZD1222 COVID-19 vaccine. The germline gives CDR1 PRHDT, CDR2 FYEKMQ (reference sequence). The CDR3 covers 14 residues. Trimming cost V 5 bases and J 5 bases; bases outside gene matches: 9. About this clone: As yet, its antigen is unknown.

Here immunoSEQ multiplex PCR was the method, and the copy in TCRdb shows in-frame clones only, minus some. The table lists over 80,000 clones, approximately 93% of them singletons. Study findings and constraints: Among spike-specific TCRs, nearly half reportedly target unmutated variant regions. Among the donors, most were white British and more were female, and clonal diversity was possibly underestimated. Baseline seropositivity characterized only a handful of AZD1222 recipients. Repertoires in all cases were sampled only once the peak T cell response had passed.

The source is an adult who received the AZD1222 COVID-19 vaccine. This rearrangement joins TRBV13 to TRBJ2-7; 7 bases fit TRBD1. This material consisted of peripheral blood, taken 28 days after the second AZD1222 dose. Here the CDR3 reads CASSRTPTGHEQYF. The CDR3 DNA reads as TGTGCCAGCAGCCGAACTCCGACAGGGCACGAGCAGTACTTC.